The entry below describes one T cell receptor (beta chain). As yet, its antigen is unknown. TCRdb re-called the 5' RACE reads with MiXCR, one entry per CDR3 protein. The sample records some 300,000 distinct CDR3 sequences, approximately 19% being singletons. The data belong to a study of T-cell memory formation after mild COVID-19. Study-wide findings and caveats: Shrinking CD4+ clones resided mostly in CM and EM, and CD8+ ones in EMRA. Clones that contracted from day 15 to 85 were balanced CD4/CD8, while later expanders leaned CD4+. Prior to infection, memory already included some responding clones, suggesting cross-reactive memory joined.

Per the germline V gene, CDR1 is MNHNY and CDR2 is SVGAGI (reference sequence). Trimming took 6 bases from V and 0 from J, leaving 12 bases between them. The CDR3 loop spans 15 amino acids. The V and J genes are TRBV6-6 and TRBJ1-3; D is possibly TRBD1 (6 bases). The sample taken for sequencing was PBMCs or a T cell subset sorted from them (not recorded which). This clonotype was obtained from a man aged 18 to 29 who had mild COVID-19 (a few samples of this study predate the infection). Cell type and time point are not known. The DNA for the CDR3 is TGTGCCAGCAGCCTAGTGGGGGCCTCTGGAAACACCATATATTTT. It is translated as CASSLVGASGNTIYF.